This TCR beta chain was captured by sequencing in a study of shared clonotypes between healthy human individuals. From germline, CDR1 is DFQATT and CDR2 SNEGSKA (reference sequence). The CDR3 is 10 amino acids. The V and J ends lost 0 bases and 12 bases respectively, with 7 bases between them. Running of the assay took place at deep level. The assay was immunoSEQ multiplex PCR, and TCRdb's table has in-frame clones only and misses some. The sample carries more than 1,200,000 clones, 98% recorded once. Sequencing was done on a sample of naive CD4+ T cells sorted from blood. Regarding subset: CD45RA+ positively selected. The TCR was taken from a man aged 25 to 40 in good health. The rearrangement joins TRBV20-1 to TRBJ2-3; D possibly uses TRBD1 or TRBD2 (5 bases each). The CDR3 sequence: CSARDGDQYF. The CDR3 DNA reads as TGCAGTGCTAGAGATGGGGACCAGTATTTT.